Shown below are 20 T cell receptor beta chains from a single sample sequenced in a study of T cells after yellow fever vaccination. TCRdb used MiXCR to reprocess the 5' RACE reads, holding one entry per CDR3 protein. The sample lists almost 600,000 distinct CDR3 sequences; roughly 12% were seen once. The sequencing used PBMCs, collected on the day of the yellow fever booster vaccination. These receptors were collected from a man aged 25-40 years who received the YFV17D yellow fever vaccine.

Turning to this clonotype: One junction end does not reproduce the germline sequence, and a read error may be involved. The gene calls are TRBV12-3 or TRBV12-4 and TRBJ2-1; 9 nucleotides agree with TRBD2. The CDR3 contains 13 residues. The CDR3 nucleotides read TGTGCCAGCAGTCTAGCGGGAATGAATGAGCAGTTCTTC. Translated, it gives CASSLAGMNEQFF.

This clonotype was observed a handful of times. The J gene is TRBJ2-7, the V gene TRBV12-3 or TRBV12-4; 13 bases fit TRBD2. CDR3 length: 14 residues. V shed 7 bases and J 5 bases; nucleotides not matched to a gene: 5. In DNA form, the CDR3 reads TGTGCCAGCACTGATGGACTAGCGGGAGACGAGCAGTACTTC. This gives the protein CASTDGLAGDEQYF.

This clonotype was observed a handful of times. The chain combines TRBV3-1 with TRBJ1-4; D unresolved. This CDR3 contains 16 residues. Germline CDR1 is LGHDT and CDR2 is YNNKEL (reference sequence). The germline V and J ends were trimmed by 3 bases and 2 bases, with 13 bases remaining between them. This chain's CDR3 is CASSQGGYLTNEKLFF. As DNA, the CDR3 is TGTGCCAGCAGCCAGGGTGGATACTTGACTAATGAAAAACTGTTTTTT. Full variable domain (outside the CDR3, taken from reference TRBV3-1 and TRBJ1-4): DTAVSQTPKYLVTQMGNDKSIKCEQNLGHDTMYWYKQDSKKFLKIMFSYNNKELIINETVPNRFSPKSPDKAHLNLHINSLELGDSAVYFCASSQGGYLTNEKLFFGSGTQLSVL.

The chain recombines TRBV29-1 with TRBJ2-3, with TRBD1 identical over 8 bases. The V and J ends lost 3 bases and 4 bases, in that order; junction bases with no gene match: 3. CDR1 is SQVTM, CDR2 ANQGSEA, per germline. The CDR3 has 13 residues. Here the CDR3 reads CSVETGAADTQYF. CDR3 in DNA: TGCAGCGTTGAGACAGGGGCTGCAGATACGCAGTATTTT.

There are a few counts of this clonotype. The chain has TRBV14 and TRBJ2-7; 7 nucleotides align to TRBD2. The trim removed 1 base at V and 0 bases at J, leaving 18 bases unmatched. This CDR3 has 20 amino acids. CDR1 is SGHDN and CDR2 is FVKESK in the germline V gene. The CDR3 sequence is CASSQGEEGRTSVYSYEQYF. In DNA form, the CDR3 reads TGTGCCAGCAGCCAAGGGGAAGAAGGGCGTACTAGCGTTTACTCCTACGAGCAGTACTTC.

The V gene is TRBV12-3 or TRBV12-4, the J gene TRBJ2-7, with D possibly being TRBD1 (5 bases). CDR3 size: 13 residues. Trimming cost V 3 bases and J 9 bases, with 15 bases left between them. The CDR3, as DNA: TGTGCCAGCAGTTTCGGCGTCAGGGTTGGGCAGTACTTC. Protein product: CASSFGVRVGQYF.

The chain couples TRBV28 to TRBJ2-5; 7 nucleotides agree with TRBD2. V was clipped by 3 bases and J by 0 bases; unmatched bases: 4. This CDR3 has 15 amino acids. Germline CDR1 MDHEN, CDR2 SYDVKM. The CDR3 DNA reads TGTGCCAGCAGTTTTGCGGGAGCATACCAAGAGACCCAGTACTTC. Translating gives CASSFAGAYQETQYF.

Of note for this clonotype: No DNA is shown, since the ends of the CDR3 on it are uncertain; the CDR3 is the one TCRdb lists. This chain connects TRBV7-5 to TRBJ2-2; the table assigns TRBD2, which was not confirmed against the DNA. TRBV7-5 is a pseudogene. The CDR3 comprises 19 residues, both ends counted. The CDR3 reads CISVPEASRTSGSSGELFF.

The sample holds a few counts of this clonotype. The chain links TRBV25-1 to TRBJ2-3, with D uncertain. Germline V CDR1 and CDR2: MGHDK, SYGVNS. Trimming removed 3 bases from V and 2 bases from J, with 15 bases in between. The CDR3 contains 16 residues. CDR3 region: CASSEGRRANTDTQYF. The CDR3 DNA reads TGTGCCAGCAGTGAGGGCCGCCGGGCAAACACAGATACGCAGTATTTT.

The sample holds a few counts of this clonotype. The gene calls are TRBV20-1 and TRBJ2-6; TRBD2 agrees at 8 bases. V lost 6 bases and J lost 1; bases outside the gene matches: 2. Germline V gene sequence: CDR1 DFQATT, CDR2 SNEGSKA (reference sequence). The CDR3 spans 14 residues. In DNA form, the CDR3 reads TGCAGTGCCGGGGGGGCTTCTGGGGCCAACGTCCTGACTTTC. It is translated as CSAGGASGANVLTF.

The chain uses TRBV7-2 and TRBJ2-1; 8 bases match TRBD2. The ends lost 7 bases at V and 8 bases at J; junction bases unmatched: 10. The CDR3 contains 14 residues. Germline loops: CDR1 SGHTA, CDR2 FQGNSA. The CDR3 DNA reads TGTGCCAGCAAGGGGTCGACTAGCGTGGATGAGCAGTTCTTC. It encodes CASKGSTSVDEQFF.

The chain joins TRBV2 to TRBJ1-1; no definite D call. The CDR3 consists of 14 residues. Between the trimmed V and J ends, which lost 7 bases and 2 bases, there was a span of 14 bases. Germline V gene data show CDR1 as SNHLY and CDR2 as FYNNEI. In DNA, the CDR3 is TGTGCCAGCATTGAGTTTCGCTTAAACACTGAAGCTTTCTTT. Protein: CASIEFRLNTEAFF. The complete variable domain, with remaining parts taken from reference TRBV2 and TRBJ1-1, reads EPEVTQTPSHQVTQMGQEVILRCVPISNHLYFYWYRQILGQKVEFLVSFYNNEISEKSEIFDDQFSVERPDGSNFTLKIRSTKLEDSAMYFCASIEFRLNTEAFFGQGTRLTVV.

V usage is TRBV5-5 and J usage is TRBJ2-2; no firm D call. With 0 bases removed from V and 0 bases from J, the gap between germline ends came to 9 bases. CDR3 length: 16 amino acids. Germline V gene sequence: CDR1 SGHKS, CDR2 YYEKEE (reference sequence). Here the CDR3 reads CASSLGVGANTGELFF. DNA of the CDR3: TGTGCCAGCAGCTTGGGGGTAGGCGCGAACACCGGGGAGCTGTTTTTT.

Notes on this clonotype: A junction boundary mismatches the germline segment, possibly from a read error. The rearrangement links TRBV19 to TRBJ2-1, with TRBD1 as a possible D gene (5 bases). Germline CDR1 and CDR2: LNHDA and SQIVND (reference sequence). There are 16 residues in the CDR3. CDR3 coding DNA: TGTGCCAGCAGTAGGGGTAGGTCTAGCTCCTACAATGAGCAGTTCTTC. This gives the protein CASSRGRSSSYNEQFF. The full variable domain, with the rest looked up from reference TRBV19 and TRBJ2-1, is DGGITQSPKYLFRKEGQNVTLSCEQNLNHDAMYWYRQDPGQGLRLIYYSQIVNDFQKGDIAEGYSVSREKKESFPLTVTSAQKNPTAFYLCASSRGRSSSYNEQFFGPGTRLTVL.

The sample holds a few counts of this clonotype. The gene calls are TRBV4-3 and TRBJ2-1, with 11 bases identical to TRBD2. J gave up 5 bases and V 2 bases, and 8 bases lay outside the gene matches. The CDR3 covers 17 residues. Germline values: CDR1 LGHNA, CDR2 YSLEER. CDR3 DNA: TGCGCCAGCAGCCAAAACCCGGGACTAGCGGCCGACAATGAGCAGTTCTTC. Amino acids: CASSQNPGLAADNEQFF.

This clonotype was seen more than once but under ten times. The chain carries TRBV5-1 and TRBJ2-1; 10 positions match TRBD2. V dropped 2 bases and J dropped 7; count of bases not matched to a gene: 6. The CDR3 has 15 residues. Germline-derived CDR1 and CDR2 are SGHRS and YFSETQ. The CDR3 DNA follows: TGCGCCAGCAGCTTACCAGCGGGAGGGGGAAATGAGCAGTTCTTC. It encodes CASSLPAGGGNEQFF.

The chain carries TRBV5-1 and TRBJ2-7; the D gene is possibly TRBD2 (5 bases). The CDR3 length is 14 residues. V lost 7 bases, J lost 6 bases, and 20 bases lay in between. Germline V gene lookup returns CDR1 SGHRS and CDR2 YFSETQ. CDR3 loop: CASGSLNSGVEQYF. The CDR3 DNA is TGCGCCAGCGGCTCCTTGAACTCCGGGGTCGAGCAGTACTTC. Combining the CDR3 with reference TRBV5-1 and TRBJ2-7 gives the whole variable domain KAGVTQTPRYLIKTRGQQVTLSCSPISGHRSVSWYQQTPGQGLQFLFEYFSETQRNKGNFPGRFSGRQFSNSRSEMNVSTLELGDSALYLCASGSLNSGVEQYFGPGTRLTVT.

The chain has TRBV7-2 and TRBJ2-7; 11 nucleotides align to TRBD2. V was pared by 5 bases and J by 3 bases, with 6 bases of the junction left unmatched. Germline lookup yields CDR1 SGHTA and CDR2 FQGNSA. The CDR3 is 15 amino acids. In DNA form, the CDR3 reads TGTGCCAGCAGCGTAAGCACTAGCGGGAGCTACGAGCAGTACTTC. Protein product: CASSVSTSGSYEQYF.

This clonotype was counted between two and nine times. J is TRBJ2-2 and V is TRBV7-2; 8 bases are shared with TRBD1. The junction had 6 bases not matched to a gene; V was cut back by 5 bases and J by 7 bases. Germline loops: CDR1 SGHTA, CDR2 FQGNSA. The CDR3 sequence is 14 residues long. The CDR3 region has the DNA TGTGCCAGCAGCGCGGACAGGGTTAACGGGGAGCTGTTTTTT. This sequence encodes CASSADRVNGELFF.

CDR3 sequence: CASSLANGQGGEQFF. The CDR3 DNA reads as TGTGCCAGCAGCTTAGCCAACGGACAGGGAGGGGAGCAGTTCTTC. V usage is TRBV7-2 and J usage is TRBJ2-1, with D perhaps matching TRBD1 (8 bases). Germline assignment: CDR1 SGHTA and CDR2 FQGNSA. V lost 0 bases, J lost 10 bases, and 16 bases lay in between. This CDR3 has 15 residues.